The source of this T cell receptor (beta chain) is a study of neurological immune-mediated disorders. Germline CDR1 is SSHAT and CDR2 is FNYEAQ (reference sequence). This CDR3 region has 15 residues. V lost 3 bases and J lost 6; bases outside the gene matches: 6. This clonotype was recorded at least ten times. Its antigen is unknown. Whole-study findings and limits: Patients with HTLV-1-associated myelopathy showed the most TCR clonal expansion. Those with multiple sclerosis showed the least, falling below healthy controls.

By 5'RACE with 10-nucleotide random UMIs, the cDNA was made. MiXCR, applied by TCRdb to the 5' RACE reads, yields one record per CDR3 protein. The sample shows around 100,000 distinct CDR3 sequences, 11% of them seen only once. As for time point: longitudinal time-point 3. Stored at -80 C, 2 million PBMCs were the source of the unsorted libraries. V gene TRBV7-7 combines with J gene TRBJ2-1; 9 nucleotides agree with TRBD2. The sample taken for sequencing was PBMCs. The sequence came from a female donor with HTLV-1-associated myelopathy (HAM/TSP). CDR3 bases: TGTGCCAGCAGCTTCGGGACTAGCCGGAGCAATGAGCAGTTCTTC. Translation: CASSFGTSRSNEQFF.